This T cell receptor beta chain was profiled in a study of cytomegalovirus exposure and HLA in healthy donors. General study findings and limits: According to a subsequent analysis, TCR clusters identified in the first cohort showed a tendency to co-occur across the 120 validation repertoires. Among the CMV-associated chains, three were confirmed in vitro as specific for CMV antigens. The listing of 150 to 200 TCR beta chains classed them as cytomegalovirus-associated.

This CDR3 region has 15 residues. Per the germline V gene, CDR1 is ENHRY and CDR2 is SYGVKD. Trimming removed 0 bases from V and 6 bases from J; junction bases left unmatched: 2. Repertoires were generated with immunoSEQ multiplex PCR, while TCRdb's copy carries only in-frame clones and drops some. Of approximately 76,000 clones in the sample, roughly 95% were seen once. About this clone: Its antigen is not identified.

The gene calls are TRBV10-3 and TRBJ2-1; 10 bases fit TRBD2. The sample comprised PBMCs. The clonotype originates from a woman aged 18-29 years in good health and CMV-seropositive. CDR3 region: CAISESPSGSNEQFF. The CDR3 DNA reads TGTGCCATCAGTGAGTCCCCTAGCGGGAGCAATGAGCAGTTCTTC.